These T cell receptor beta chains were read from a single sample in a study of T cell responses to AZD1222 COVID-19 vaccine. TCRdb's copy holds only in-frame clones and misses some; the assay was immunoSEQ multiplex PCR. The data hold over 100,000 clones, with roughly nine tenths observed a single time. Material: peripheral blood, obtained 28 days after the second AZD1222 dose. These receptors came from an adult who received the AZD1222 COVID-19 vaccine. The CDR3 runs from the conserved cysteine through the conserved F or W. Each record gives: J gene, D gene, clone size, V gene, CDR3 protein, CDR3 DNA. D genes are given only for firm matches. Rows give clone size only sometimes, using once, few, many, or a class for an expanded clone.

TRBJ2-1 NA NA TRBV19 CASSTRRYNEQFF TGTGCCAGTAGTACCCGGCGATACAATGAGCAGTTCTTC
TRBJ1-1 NA NA TRBV16 CASSSQGNRANTEAFF TGTGCCAGCAGCTCACAGGGTAACAGGGCGAACACTGAAGCTTTCTTT
TRBJ2-3 NA NA TRBV18 CASSPGQPSTDTQYF TGTGCCAGCTCACCAGGACAGCCTAGCACAGATACGCAGTATTTT
TRBJ1-2 NA once TRBV6-1 CASSEVEGRHGYTF TGTGCCAGCAGTGAAGTTGAGGGTCGGCATGGCTACACCTTC
TRBJ1-5 TRBD1 NA TRBV6-5 CASGQGVTQPQHF TGTGCCAGCGGGCAGGGGGTGACTCAGCCCCAGCATTTT
TRBJ2-7 TRBD1 NA TRBV7-2 CASSSRGQGSEQYF TGTGCCAGCAGCTCAAGGGGACAGGGTAGCGAGCAGTACTTC
TRBJ1-3 NA once TRBV18 CASSPNAASGNTIYF TGTGCCAGCTCTCCTAATGCAGCTTCTGGAAACACCATATATTTT
TRBJ1-1 NA NA TRBV7-3 CASKVSAYTEAFF TGTGCCAGCAAAGTTTCAGCTTACACTGAAGCTTTCTTT
TRBJ1-6 NA NA TRBV6-4 CASRTDAYNSPLHF TGTGCCAGCAGGACAGACGCCTATAATTCACCCCTCCACTTT
TRBJ2-5 NA once TRBV18 CASSPQTQETQYF TGTGCCAGCTCACCACAGACGCAAGAGACCCAGTACTTC
TRBJ1-1 NA once TRBV14 CASSQDFGRVTEAFF TGTGCCAGCAGCCAAGATTTTGGGAGAGTTACTGAAGCTTTCTTT
TRBJ2-3 NA NA TRBV4-3 CASSQVTRLTDTQYF TGCGCCAGCAGCCAAGTAACTAGGCTAACAGATACGCAGTATTTT
TRBJ2-7 TRBD1 NA TRBV6-2/TRBV6-3 CASSLQGGPSYEQYF TGTGCCAGCAGCTTACAGGGGGGACCCTCCTACGAGCAGTACTTC
TRBJ2-2 NA NA TRBV27 CASSIGPNTGELFF TGTGCCAGCAGTATCGGCCCAAACACCGGGGAGCTGTTTTTT